These T cell receptor beta chains were read from a single sample in a study of T cell repertoires in cytomegalovirus infection. The antigens these receptors bind are not known. Using its own MiXCR run on the reads, TCRdb lists one record per CDR3 protein. The data contain some 200,000 distinct CDR3 sequences, 35% to 40% of them singletons. This material consisted of CD8+ T cells from cultured PBMCs, taken from culture after CMV antigen stimulation. These receptor sequences come from a human donor in good health (CMV status not recorded). Some clones in this sample may be carry-over from other donors' samples. CDR3s leave out the opening cysteine and the closing phenylalanine or tryptophan.

len | v_gene | CDR3aa
11 | TRBV15 | ATSDRTAYEQY
11 | TRBV11-2 | ASSLGRRYEQF
12 | TRBV19 | ASSIQSARGELF
12 | TRBV4-1 | ASSRSDRVHEQF
17 | TRBV10-3 | AISEFKEGQGTSTGELF
10 | TRBV7-3 | ASSPTGNEQY
12 | TRBV20-1 | SARRTDTNYGYT
13 | TRBV7-4 | ASSSLAGFADTQY
11 | TRBV7-9 | ASSFDGDYEQY
14 | TRBV27 | ASSFWRGRVDEKLF
16 | TRBV11-1 | ASSLTGRVSSGANVLT
12 | TRBV6-1 | ASSESWRDIQLF
12 | TRBV12-3/TRBV12-4 | ASSFGHAYNEQF
14 | TRBV6-5 | ASSPRLARVQETQY
14 | TRBV6-2/TRBV6-3 | ASSSDRGPSTGELF
13 | TRBV18 | ASSPQGPHSYEQY
14 | TRBV28 | AGNKGGTSGRNEQF
12 | TRBV7-9 | ASSRSGSTDTQY
11 | TRBV27 | ASRNQGSDGYT
15 | TRBV11-2 | ASSSGPGAVSYNEQF
11 | TRBV11-3 | ASSPGRPYEQY
12 | TRBV7-2 | ASSSQGAGNTIY
14 | TRBV5-4 | ASSMGGRIGTDTQY
17 | TRBV7-8 | ASSLGASGVRGGRDTQY
11 | TRBV27 | ASSLSGRYEQY
11 | TRBV27 | ASSLYGPSQAF
14 | TRBV7-8 | ASSSEQGANTDTQY
12 | TRBV7-6 | ASSFTGGGEKLF
12 | TRBV6-6 | ASSYSRGAYEQY
15 | TRBV7-6 | ASSLETGPIRSYEQY
13 | TRBV12-3/TRBV12-4 | ASRYKGTGADTQY
17 | TRBV27 | ASSPIAGTGGISYNEQF
15 | TRBV6-1 | ASSEAGPTSSAGELF
13 | TRBV7-8 | ASSSRRGTSYEQY
14 | TRBV4-1 | ASSQRRPFSYNEQF
12 | TRBV28 | ASSLTEVIYEQY
12 | TRBV7-9 | ASSPPETGGGYT